A single sample is the source of the 15 T cell receptor beta chains below, sequenced in a study of T cells in Graves' hyperthyroidism and ophthalmopathy (dated by TCRdb to about 2019). Library preparation employed multiplex PCR. The sequencer listed for this sample is Illumina HiSeq 2000. The TCR beta CDR3 regions were amplified from the RNA transcripts. A first-round RT-PCR of the TCR CDR3 used the HTBI primer set with the Qiagen OneStep RT-PCR kit. The raw public data were reprocessed by TCRdb itself: fastp quality trimming at Q25, MiXCR clonotype calling, in-frame beta chains only. Every CDR3 protein is listed once, alongside the most common genes and DNA of its rows. Counted in this sample were around 580,000 distinct CDR3 sequences; approximately 15% of them appeared once. Of the sample, around a sixth falls within the top ten clones. The specimen sequenced was blood. These receptors came from a young woman with Graves' hyperthyroidism.

The genes are TRBV19 and TRBJ1-6, with D tentatively TRBD1 (6 bases). V gave up 7 bases and J gave up 7 bases, with 17 bases separating them. CDR1 and CDR2 from the germline V gene are LNHDA and SQIVND (reference sequence). The CDR3 loop spans 15 amino acids. The CDR3 is CASISSIGGNSPLHF. CDR3 sequence (DNA): TGTGCCAGTATAAGTTCGATTGGGGGCAATTCACCCCTCCACTTT.

This clonotype was seen many times. The CDR3 sequence: CASSLLKGGYNEQFF. Here the CDR3 DNA reads TGTGCCAGCAGCTTACTCAAGGGGGGCTACAATGAGCAGTTCTTC. The V and J genes are TRBV11-2 and TRBJ2-1; D could derive from TRBD1 or TRBD2 (6 bases each). Germline V lookup: CDR1 SGHAT, CDR2 FQNNGV. V lost 2 bases, J lost 3 bases, and 11 bases lay in between. The CDR3 runs 15 residues.

The chain recombines TRBV20-1 with TRBJ1-2, with 9 bases fitting TRBD1. Trimming cost V 0 bases and J 3 bases; bases outside gene matches: 2. The CDR3 has 14 amino acids. Looked up from germline, CDR1 is DFQATT and CDR2 is SNEGSKA (reference sequence). CDR3 amino acids: CSARDRDRDYGYTF. In DNA form, the CDR3 reads TGCAGTGCTAGAGATCGGGACAGGGACTATGGCTACACCTTC.

This clonotype was seen ten or more times. This chain uses TRBV11-2 with TRBJ2-2; D possibly uses TRBD1 or TRBD2 (7 bases each). There are 17 residues in the CDR3. V was pared by 0 bases and J by 1 base, with 12 bases between. Germline CDR1 and CDR2: SGHAT and FQNNGV. This chain's CDR3 is CASSLEGQRGNTGELFF. The CDR3 DNA follows: TGTGCCAGCAGCTTAGAGGGACAGCGGGGGAACACCGGGGAGCTGTTTTTT.

At least ten counts were recorded for this clonotype. The chain has TRBV5-1 and TRBJ1-6, with a possible D match to TRBD1 (6 bases). The germline V and J ends were trimmed by 4 bases and 7 bases, with 12 bases remaining between them. The CDR3 has 14 residues. Germline V gene data show CDR1 as SGHRS and CDR2 as YFSETQ. The DNA of the CDR3 is TGCGCCAGCAGCATCGGGACACTCAATTCACCCCTCCACTTT. Its translation: CASSIGTLNSPLHF.

The rearrangement joins TRBV20-1 to TRBJ1-5; D remains unclear. The length of the CDR3 is 14 residues. Germline values: CDR1 DFQATT, CDR2 SNEGSKA (reference sequence). Deletions cut 6 bases from V and 1 base from J, with 13 bases between. The CDR3 here is CSAWAGFSNQPQHF. For the CDR3, the DNA is TGCAGTGCCTGGGCGGGCTTCAGCAATCAGCCCCAGCATTTT.

This clonotype has more than one count but fewer than ten. This sequence joins TRBV20-1 and TRBJ1-5, with 7 bases fitting TRBD1. CDR3 length: 13 residues. Germline V gene sequence: CDR1 DFQATT, CDR2 SNEGSKA (reference sequence). V lost 3 bases, J lost 5 bases, and 4 bases stayed unmatched. This CDR3 reads CSARTGIDQPQHF. CDR3 coding DNA: TGCAGTGCTAGGACAGGGATCGATCAGCCCCAGCATTTT.

This clonotype was counted ten times or more. The rearrangement uses TRBV13 and TRBJ1-1; possibly TRBD1 for D (5 bases). This CDR3 contains 15 residues. Trimming shortened V by 10 bases and J by 0 bases, and 18 bases separated the two germline ends. Germline CDR1 reads PRHDT; CDR2 reads FYEKMQ (reference sequence). CDR3 coding DNA: TGTGCCACACGAGGGGAAAGGCGGATGAACACTGAAGCTTTCTTT. It codes for CATRGERRMNTEAFF. Complete variable domain (other parts from reference TRBV13 and TRBJ1-1): AAGVIQSPRHLIKEKRETATLKCYPIPRHDTVYWYQQGPGQDPQFLISFYEKMQSDKGSIPDRFSAQQFSDYHSELNMSSLELGDSALYFCATRGERRMNTEAFFGQGTRLTVV.

V gene TRBV12-3 or TRBV12-4 combines with J gene TRBJ1-3; D uncertain. This CDR3 is 15 amino acids long. With 6 bases removed from V and 4 bases from J, the gap between germline ends came to 16 bases. CDR3 DNA: TGTGCCAGCAGGCACCCTTACACGGGGGGAAACACCATATATTTT. As protein: CASRHPYTGGNTIYF.

This clonotype showed up many times. V usage is TRBV6-1 and J usage is TRBJ2-5; possible D gene TRBD2, 6 bases. Trimming pared 7 bases from V and 4 bases from J, leaving 7 bases between. Germline V gene data show CDR1 as MNHNS and CDR2 as SASEGT. The CDR3 totals 11 residues. CDR3 sequence (DNA): TGTGCCAGCACGGGGGTAGAGACCCAGTACTTC. Its protein product is CASTGVETQYF.

This clonotype was seen at least ten times. The J gene is TRBJ2-7, the V gene TRBV20-1; D is uncertain. The CDR3 loop spans 15 amino acids. V lost 0 bases and J lost 3, with 15 bases in between. In germline, CDR1 is DFQATT, CDR2 SNEGSKA (reference sequence). The CDR3 is CSARDPSGRVYEQYF. Written as DNA, the CDR3 is TGCAGTGCTAGAGACCCCTCGGGCAGAGTCTACGAGCAGTACTTC.

The gene calls are TRBV5-4 and TRBJ1-1; TRBD1 matches at 7 bases. J gave up 7 bases and V 4 bases, and 10 bases lay outside the gene matches. The CDR3 totals 14 residues. Germline CDR1 reads SGHNT; CDR2 reads YYREEE (reference sequence). This CDR3 reads CASSIETGRGEAFF. The CDR3 region has the DNA TGTGCCAGCAGCATAGAGACAGGGCGGGGTGAAGCTTTCTTT.

This clonotype was seen only a few times. The V and J genes are TRBV7-8 and TRBJ1-2; D not certain. Germline assignment: CDR1 SGHVS and CDR2 FQNEAQ. The CDR3 has 16 residues. The V end lost 1 base, the J end lost 3 bases, and 15 bases lay between the germline ends. CDR3 sequence: CASSLGVTVRDYGYTF. The CDR3 DNA sequence: TGTGCCAGCAGCTTAGGGGTAACGGTGCGGGACTATGGCTACACCTTC.

This clonotype was counted many times. The rearrangement links TRBV3-1 to TRBJ2-1; 12 bases map to TRBD2. Germline CDR1 and CDR2: LGHDT and YNNKEL (reference sequence). Losses at the gene ends were 4 bases for V and 4 bases for J; bases not matched to a gene: 8. The CDR3 length is 17 residues. CDR3 sequence: CASSPGLAGPRYNEQFF. The DNA of the CDR3 is TGTGCCAGCAGCCCGGGACTAGCGGGCCCGCGTTACAATGAGCAGTTCTTC.

The chain recombines TRBV12-3 or TRBV12-4 with TRBJ2-1; 13 bases match TRBD2. The CDR3 is 15 residues long. V dropped 5 bases and J dropped 8; count of bases not matched to a gene: 6. Here the CDR3 DNA reads TGTGCCAGCAGTGCCCGGACTAGCGGGAGTCATGAGCAGTTCTTC. This gives the protein CASSARTSGSHEQFF.